This T cell receptor (beta chain) was profiled in a study of regulatory T cells in long-lasting Graves disease. Overall study findings and caveats: Graves' patients with persistent disease showed TCR diversity lower than patients newly diagnosed.

The time point: persistent/refractory GD, antithyroid drugs over 5 years with positive TRAb. The TCR library was prepared using RNA isolated from PBMCs. Germline V lookup: CDR1 SQVTM, CDR2 ANQGSEA. V shed 1 base and J 2 bases; nucleotides not matched to a gene: 14. The CDR3 is 18 amino acids. This clonotype has a handful of counts. Its antigen is currently unknown. According to the study, TCR beta libraries were built with iRepertoire HTBI primers and CDR3-region Arm-PCR. TCRdb used MiXCR to reprocess the multiplex PCR reads, holding one entry per CDR3 protein. The sample carries about 290,000 distinct CDR3 sequences, 22% recorded once.

Here the sequenced sample was peripheral blood mononuclear cells (PBMCs), taken when the disease was refractory, from a patient treated with antithyroid drugs. The rearrangement links TRBV29-1 to TRBJ1-1; the match to TRBD1 covers 9 bases. The sequence came from a female donor with Graves disease. Here the CDR3 DNA reads TGCAGCGTTGAAGGAAGGGACAGGGTACTCTTGACAAACACTGAAGCTTTCTTT. Translating it yields CSVEGRDRVLLTNTEAFF.